This TCR beta chain was recovered during a study of cytomegalovirus exposure and HLA in healthy donors. Study-wide background: Findings of an earlier analysis included some 110 million unique TCR beta sequences from some 180 million T cells. In an early release, HLA-typed donors contributed about 80 million unique TCR sequences.

The germline V gene encodes CDR1 WNHNN and CDR2 SYGVQD (reference sequence). This CDR3 spans 20 amino acids. Researchers ran the PCR with 60 Vbeta and 13 Jbeta primers. Clones were sequenced by immunoSEQ multiplex PCR, and TCRdb holds only the in-frame ones, with some missing. Counted here are around 130,000 clones, 70% to 85% occurring once; the ten biggest clones make up 2.5% to 3.5%. The donors were healthy bone marrow donors. On this clone itself: A read error may produce the germline difference seen at one junction end.

This TCR was sampled from a boy aged 2 to 9 in good health and CMV-seronegative. Sequencing input: PBMCs. The V gene is TRBV10-1, the J gene TRBJ2-2, with TRBD2 identical over 9 bases. The CDR3, as DNA: TGCGCCAGCAGTGAGTCGACTAAGGCGGGAGGGCCCATTTATTACGGGGGAGCTGTTTTT. Translating gives CASSESTKAGGPIYYGGAVF.